The source of this TCR beta chain is a study of T-cell reconstitution after alpha-beta-depleted transplantation in children. Findings and caveats of the study: Some patients' high day-60 TCRbeta diversity was attributed to recipient cells surviving conditioning. Hyperexpanded clones declined; after one year, newly produced T cells mostly supplied diversity.

This clonotype was recorded a few times. The antigen is undetermined. As it was prepared, the TCRbeta library received unique molecular identifiers. TCRdb called the PCR reads again in MiXCR, with one record for every CDR3 protein. The sample carries approximately 1,000,000 distinct CDR3 sequences, roughly 31% recorded once. Germline-derived CDR1 and CDR2 are MNHEY and SMNVEV (reference sequence). Trimming removed 3 bases from V and 7 bases from J, with 21 bases in between. The CDR3 length is 17 residues. Material: PBMCs, mostly from graft donor cells, obtained 360 days after TCRalphabeta/CD19-depleted stem cell transplant. This chain connects TRBV27 to TRBJ2-2, with D tentatively TRBD1 or TRBD2 (6 bases each). The sequence was obtained from a boy under three years old who had a stem cell transplant for SCID, so the T cells may come from the graft donor. The CDR3 sequence: CASSFRGAPLRGGELFF. CDR3 bases: TGTGCCAGCAGTTTTAGGGGGGCCCCCTTGAGAGGCGGGGAGCTGTTTTTT.